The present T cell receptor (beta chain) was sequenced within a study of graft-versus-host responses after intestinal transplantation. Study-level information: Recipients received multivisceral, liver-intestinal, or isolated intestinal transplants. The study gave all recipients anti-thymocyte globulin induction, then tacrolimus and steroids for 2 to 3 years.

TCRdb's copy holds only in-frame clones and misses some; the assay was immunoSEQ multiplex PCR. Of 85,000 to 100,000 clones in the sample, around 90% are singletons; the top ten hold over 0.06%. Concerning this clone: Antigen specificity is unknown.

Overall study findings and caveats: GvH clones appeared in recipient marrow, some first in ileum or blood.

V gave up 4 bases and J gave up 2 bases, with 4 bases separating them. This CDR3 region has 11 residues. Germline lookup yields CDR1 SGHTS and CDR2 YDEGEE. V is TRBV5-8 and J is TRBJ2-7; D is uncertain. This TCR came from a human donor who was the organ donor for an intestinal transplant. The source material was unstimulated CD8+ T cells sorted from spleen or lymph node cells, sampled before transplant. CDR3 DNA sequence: TGTGCCAGCAGCCCCGCCTACGAGCAGTACTTC. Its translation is CASSPAYEQYF. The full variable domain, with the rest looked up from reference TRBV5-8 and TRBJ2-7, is EAGVTQSPTHLIKTRGQQATLRCSPISGHTSVYWYQQALGLGLQFLLWYDEGEERNRGNFPPRFSGRQFPNYSSELNVNALELEDSALYLCASSPAYEQYFGPGTRLTVT.